The present T cell receptor beta chain was sequenced within a study of cytomegalovirus exposure and HLA in healthy donors. Per the germline V gene, CDR1 is SGHNT and CDR2 is YYREEE (reference sequence). Trimming removed 2 bases from V and 3 bases from J; junction bases left unmatched: 1. The CDR3 covers 14 residues. Some clones are missing from TCRdb's copy, which holds only in-frame ones; the method was immunoSEQ multiplex PCR. The table lists fewer than 200,000 clones, approximately 86% of them singletons. This TCR was sampled from a woman between 18 and 29 years old in good health and CMV-seronegative. Sequencing was performed on PBMCs. This sequence joins TRBV5-4 and TRBJ2-5, with 10 nucleotides matching TRBD2. CDR3 DNA sequence: TGTGCCAGCAGCTTTGGACTAGCGGAAGAGACCCAGTACTTC. As protein: CASSFGLAEETQYF.